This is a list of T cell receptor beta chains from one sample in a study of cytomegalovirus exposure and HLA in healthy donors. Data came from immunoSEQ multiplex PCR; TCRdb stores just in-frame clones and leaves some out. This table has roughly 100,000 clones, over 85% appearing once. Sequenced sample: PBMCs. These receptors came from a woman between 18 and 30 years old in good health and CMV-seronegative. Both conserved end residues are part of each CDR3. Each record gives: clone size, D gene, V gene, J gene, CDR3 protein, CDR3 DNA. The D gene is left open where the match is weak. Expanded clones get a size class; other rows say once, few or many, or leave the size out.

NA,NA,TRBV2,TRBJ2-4,CASGREAKNIQYF,TGTGCCAGCGGCAGGGAAGCCAAAAACATTCAGTACTTC
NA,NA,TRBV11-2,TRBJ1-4,CASSFGAATNEKLFF,TGTGCCAGCAGCTTTGGAGCCGCAACTAATGAAAAACTGTTTTTT
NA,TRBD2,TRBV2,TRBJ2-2,CASFSGGANTGELFF,TGTGCCAGCTTCAGCGGGGGGGCAAACACCGGGGAGCTGTTTTTT
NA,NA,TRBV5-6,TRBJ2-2,CASSNSLDGGENTGELFF,TGTGCCAGCAGCAATAGTCTCGACGGGGGTGAAAACACCGGGGAGCTGTTTTTT
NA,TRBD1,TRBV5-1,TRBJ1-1,CASSTTGQPNTEAFF,TGCGCCAGCAGCACTACGGGACAGCCGAACACTGAAGCTTTCTTT
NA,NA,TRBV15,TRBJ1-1,CATSRDLSEAFF,TGTGCCACCAGCAGAGATCTGTCTGAAGCTTTCTTT
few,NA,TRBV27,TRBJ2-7,CASSLGGTYEQYF,TGTGCCAGCAGTTTAGGCGGGACCTACGAGCAGTACTTC
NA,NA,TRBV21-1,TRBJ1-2,CASAKPDGYTF,TGTGCCAGCGCTAAGCCGGATGGCTACACCTTC
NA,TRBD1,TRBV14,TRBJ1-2,CASSRLGTGVYGYTF,TGTGCCAGCAGCCGATTAGGGACAGGGGTTTATGGCTACACCTTC
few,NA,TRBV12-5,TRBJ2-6,CASGTGQSGANVLTF,TGTGCTAGTGGAACAGGACAGTCTGGGGCCAACGTCCTGACTTTC
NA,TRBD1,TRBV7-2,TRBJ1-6,CASSLAGTGGSAYNSPLHF,TGTGCCAGCAGCTTAGCGGGGACAGGGGGTTCAGCCTATAATTCACCCCTCCACTTT
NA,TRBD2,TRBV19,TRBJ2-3,CASSNGLAGGSTDTQYF,TGTGCCAGTAGCAATGGACTAGCGGGAGGTAGCACAGATACGCAGTATTTT
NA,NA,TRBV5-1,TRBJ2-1,CASNSGTSDEQFF,TGCGCCAGCAACTCGGGGACATCCGATGAGCAGTTCTTC
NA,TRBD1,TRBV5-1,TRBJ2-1,CASLRDRDNEQFF,TGCGCCAGCCTCCGGGACAGGGACAATGAGCAGTTCTTC
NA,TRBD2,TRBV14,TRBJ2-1,CASSPRYRGGNEQFF,TGTGCCAGCAGTCCAAGGTATCGGGGGGGCAATGAGCAGTTCTTC
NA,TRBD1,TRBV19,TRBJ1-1,CASTEGGGGAEAFF,TGTGCCAGTACCGAAGGGGGCGGAGGTGCTGAAGCTTTCTTT
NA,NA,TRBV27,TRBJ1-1,CASSLLAGAVNTEAFF,TGTGCCAGCAGTTTATTGGCGGGGGCCGTGAACACTGAAGCTTTCTTT
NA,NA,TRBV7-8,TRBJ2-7,CASSLATTLVGGRNEQYF,TGTGCCAGCAGCTTAGCTACAACTTTGGTGGGAGGAAGGAACGAGCAGTACTTC
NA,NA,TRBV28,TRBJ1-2,CASTRAYGYTF,TGTGCCAGCACCAGGGCCTATGGCTACACCTTC
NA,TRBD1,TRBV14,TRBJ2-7,CASSHDPRDSSYEQYF,TGTGCCAGCAGCCACGACCCCAGGGACAGCTCCTACGAGCAGTACTTC
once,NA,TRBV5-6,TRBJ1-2,CASSPPVAGNGYTF,TGTGCCAGCAGCCCCCCCGTCGCGGGGAATGGCTACACCTTC
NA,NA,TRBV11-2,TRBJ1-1,CASSPRVNTEAFF,TGTGCCAGCAGCCCCAGGGTGAACACTGAAGCTTTCTTT
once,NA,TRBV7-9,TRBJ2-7,CASSPGSNYEQYF,TGTGCCAGCAGCCCCGGGTCAAATTACGAGCAGTACTTC
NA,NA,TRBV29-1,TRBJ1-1,CSVVEGAEAFF,TGCAGCGTTGTTGAGGGGGCTGAAGCTTTCTTT